A selection of T cell receptor beta chains follows, all from one sample in a study of Ad26.COV2.S vaccination and SARS-CoV-2 variants. The method was immunoSEQ multiplex PCR; TCRdb's version includes in-frame clones alone and lacks a portion of them. The sample records 300,000 to 400,000 clones, around nine tenths being singletons. The source was peripheral blood, collected in a trial of Ad26.COV2.S vaccine versus placebo. Receptors originate from a person aged 18-65 years who received the Ad26.COV2.S COVID-19 vaccine or a placebo. Both conserved end residues are part of each CDR3. D genes are given only for firm matches. Some rows mark clone size as missing; the rest say once, few, many or name a class of expanded clone.

d_call,clone_size,v_call,j_call,cdr3_nt,cdr3_aa
TRBD1,-,TRBV10-3,TRBJ1-6,TGTGCCAGCTACAGGGGGTCAGGTTCACCCCTCCACTTT,CASYRGSGSPLHF
TRBD2,once,TRBV4-2,TRBJ2-5,TGTGCCAGCAGCCCCCGGACTAGCGGGGGGGAAGAGACCCAGTACTTC,CASSPRTSGGEETQYF
-,-,TRBV5-1,TRBJ1-1,TGCGCCAGCAGCCAGGGAGCCAGGACAACCAACACTGAAGCTTTCTTT,CASSQGARTTNTEAFF
TRBD1,few,TRBV27,TRBJ1-6,TGTGCCAGCAGTTCGGGACAGGGGAATAATTCACCCCTCCACTTT,CASSSGQGNNSPLHF
-,-,TRBV30,TRBJ1-1,TGTGCCTGGAGTGTAGGGTCTAACACTGAAGCTTTCTTT,CAWSVGSNTEAFF
-,few,TRBV5-6,TRBJ1-3,TGTGCCAGCAGCTTGGTGTCACTCGGAAACACCATATATTTT,CASSLVSLGNTIYF
TRBD2,-,TRBV27,TRBJ2-5,TGTGCCAGCAGCCAACGGACTAGCGGGGGGGTAGAGACCCAGTACTTC,CASSQRTSGGVETQYF
-,few,TRBV7-2,TRBJ2-1,TGTGCCAGCAGCTCCTTAGCAGGAATCTCCCGGGGGGCCGACAATGAGCAGTTCTTC,CASSSLAGISRGADNEQFF
-,-,TRBV9,TRBJ1-2,TGTGCCAGCAGCGCATCGGGACTTAACTATGGCTACACCTTC,CASSASGLNYGYTF
TRBD2,-,TRBV7-6,TRBJ2-3,TGTGCCAGCAGCTTAGATAGGACTAGCGGGGGGGTATCTACAGATACGCAGTATTTT,CASSLDRTSGGVSTDTQYF
-,few,TRBV30,TRBJ1-5,TGTGCCTGGAGTGTACTTAACGGATATAGCAATCAGCCCCAGCATTTT,CAWSVLNGYSNQPQHF
-,-,TRBV4-1,TRBJ2-3,TGCGCCAGCAGCCAAGATCGAGGAGAGGCAGATACGCAGTATTTT,CASSQDRGEADTQYF
TRBD1,-,TRBV11-2,TRBJ1-3,TGTGCCAGCAGCTTAAGGCAGGGGGGCTCTGGAAACACCATATATTTT,CASSLRQGGSGNTIYF
-,few,TRBV7-2,TRBJ1-5,TGTGCCAGCAGCTCTGACGGTAATCAGCCCCAGCATTTT,CASSSDGNQPQHF
-,-,TRBV11-3,TRBJ2-7,TGTGCCAGCAGCTTAGGACATAGAGACTACGAGCAGTACTTC,CASSLGHRDYEQYF
-,-,TRBV20-1,TRBJ1-1,TGCAGTGCTAGTAGTACAGGCACTGAAGCTTTCTTT,CSASSTGTEAFF
TRBD2,few,TRBV6-5,TRBJ2-7,TGTGCCAGCAGAGGACTAGCGGAAACTTACGAGCAGTACTTC,CASRGLAETYEQYF
-,-,TRBV5-5,TRBJ2-2,TGTGCCAGCAGCTTGATCCAGGGAGACCCGTTCACCGGGGAGCTGTTTTTT,CASSLIQGDPFTGELFF
TRBD1,-,TRBV15,TRBJ1-2,TGTGCCACCAGCGCGGGACAGGGGGCTTCCCATGGCTACACCTTC,CATSAGQGASHGYTF
TRBD2,-,TRBV30,TRBJ2-3,TGTGCCTGGAGGCCCCTAGCGGGGGGCACAGATACGCAGTATTTT,CAWRPLAGGTDTQYF
-,-,TRBV2,TRBJ2-1,TGTGCCAGCAGTGAAAGCGGATCCCCCTACAATGAGCAGTTCTTC,CASSESGSPYNEQFF
-,-,TRBV7-8,TRBJ2-7,TGTGCCAGCAGCATCCCTGGGGGCTACGAGCAGTACTTC,CASSIPGGYEQYF
-,-,TRBV4-3,TRBJ2-1,TGCGCCAGCAGCCAGTATAGCGGCCCGTACAATGAGCAGTTCTTC,CASSQYSGPYNEQFF
TRBD1,-,TRBV6-5,TRBJ1-6,TGTGCCAGCAGTTCGGGGGGACAGCATAATTCACCCCTCCACTTT,CASSSGGQHNSPLHF
-,-,TRBV30,TRBJ1-2,TGTGCCTGGAGTCCGGGGTCTAACTATGGCTACACCTTC,CAWSPGSNYGYTF
-,-,TRBV4-3,TRBJ1-1,TGCGCCAGCAGCCAAGGACTGAACCAAAACACTGAAGCTTTCTTT,CASSQGLNQNTEAFF
-,-,TRBV25-1,TRBJ1-6,TGTGCCAGCAGTCCGGGGGGCTATTATTCACCCCTCCACTTT,CASSPGGYYSPLHF
TRBD1,few,TRBV5-5,TRBJ1-5,TGTGCCAGCAGCGAACTAGGGACAGGGATGGTTTTGAGCAATCAGCCCCAGCATTTT,CASSELGTGMVLSNQPQHF